This T cell receptor beta chain was observed in a study of blood T cell repertoires in COVID-19. TCRdb's copy holds only in-frame clones and misses some; the assay was immunoSEQ multiplex PCR. Of some 270,000 clones listed, around 81% are singletons. The cohort comprised adults aged roughly 18 to 95 years residing in 20 to 25 US areas. The J segment lost 7 bases and the V segment lost 4 bases, leaving 12 bases of the junction unmatched. Germline V gene lookup returns CDR1 KGHDR and CDR2 SFDVKD. The CDR3 is 17 residues long. This clone is a singleton in its sample. Sequencing was done on a sample of PBMCs or T cells enriched from blood (not recorded which). The chain combines TRBV24-1 with TRBJ2-2; the match to TRBD1 covers 9 bases. This receptor was identified in a man aged 45-65 years who had recovered from COVID-19. CDR3 DNA: TGTGCCACCAGTGACCGACGACAGGGGGTAATAGGCGGGGAGCTGTTTTTT. Translated: CATSDRRQGVIGGELFF.